A selection of T cell receptor beta chains follows, all from one sample in a study of OX40 agonist ivuxolimab in advanced cancers. The data were produced by immunoSEQ multiplex PCR, yet TCRdb's version contains in-frame clones alone and is incomplete. The sample holds approximately 76,000 clones, approximately 85% seen once. Sequencing used CD4+ or CD8+ T cells sorted from blood, obtained in a trial of the OX40 agonist ivuxolimab. The receptors derive from an adult with an advanced solid tumor such as melanoma, head and neck, liver or kidney cancer. The CDR3 runs from the conserved cysteine through the conserved F or W. The order of the fields is J gene, V gene, D gene, clone size, CDR3 protein, CDR3 DNA. A D gene is named only where the DNA matches it firmly. For some rows the clone size is stated as once, few or many, or as a class when expanded; others skip it.

TRBJ2-3 | TRBV5-1 | NA | NA | CASRVLGPPTTDTQYF | TGCGCCAGCAGGGTCTTGGGACCCCCGACCACAGATACGCAGTATTTT
TRBJ2-4 | TRBV19 | TRBD2 | NA | CASSIDGGGKNIQYF | TGTGCCAGTAGTATAGATGGGGGGGGTAAAAACATTCAGTACTTC
TRBJ2-1 | TRBV7-6 | NA | few | CASSYSYNEQFF | TGTGCCAGCAGCTATAGCTACAATGAGCAGTTCTTC
TRBJ1-3 | TRBV7-2 | NA | NA | CASSYNRASGNTIYF | TGTGCCAGCAGCTATAACAGGGCAAGTGGAAACACCATATATTTT
TRBJ1-5 | TRBV27 | NA | NA | CASSFGGQPQHF | TGTGCCAGCAGTTTTGGGGGCCAGCCCCAGCATTTT
TRBJ2-7 | TRBV7-3 | TRBD2 | NA | CASSLTWGLAASSYEQYF | TGTGCCAGCAGCTTAACTTGGGGACTAGCGGCAAGCTCCTACGAGCAGTACTTC
TRBJ2-3 | TRBV4-2 | TRBD2 | NA | CASSQGLAWSTDTQYF | TGTGCCAGCAGCCAAGGACTAGCGTGGAGCACAGATACGCAGTATTTT
TRBJ2-5 | TRBV10-1 | NA | NA | CASSNTGTQETQYF | TGCGCCAGCAGCAACACTGGAACTCAAGAGACCCAGTACTTC
TRBJ1-6 | TRBV25-1 | TRBD1 | NA | CASSVSGGGYSPLHF | TGTGCCAGCAGTGTCTCAGGGGGAGGGTATTCACCCCTCCACTTT
TRBJ1-1 | TRBV6-5 | TRBD1 | NA | CASSYQGQPGYGAFF | TGTGCCAGCAGTTACCAGGGACAGCCAGGATACGGAGCTTTCTTT
TRBJ2-2 | TRBV11-2 | TRBD2 | NA | CASSLTGTGGPSVGLFF | TGTGCCAGCAGCTTAACAGGGACGGGAGGGCCCTCCGTCGGGCTGTTTTTT
TRBJ2-7 | TRBV6-6 | TRBD2 | NA | CACGGGASYEQYF | TGTGCCTGCGGCGGGGGGGCTTCCTACGAGCAGTACTTC
TRBJ1-6 | TRBV2 | TRBD1 | NA | CASSVPFGQGSPSYNSPLHF | TGTGCCAGCAGTGTTCCTTTCGGACAGGGTAGTCCCTCTTATAATTCACCCCTCCACTTT
TRBJ1-1 | TRBV5-4 | TRBD1 | NA | CASSSRQGSTMNTEAFF | TGTGCCAGCAGCTCTCGACAGGGTAGCACCATGAACACTGAAGCTTTCTTT
TRBJ1-5 | TRBV10-3 | NA | NA | CAISGGGKGQPQHF | TGTGCCATCAGTGGAGGCGGGAAAGGTCAGCCCCAGCATTTT
TRBJ2-7 | TRBV14 | TRBD2 | once | CASSRPGLAAEQYF | TGTGCCAGCAGCCGCCCGGGACTAGCGGCTGAGCAGTACTTC
TRBJ2-5 | TRBV7-2 | TRBD2 | NA | CASSSQLGLAVGETQYF | TGTGCCAGCAGCTCCCAATTGGGACTAGCAGTAGGAGAGACCCAGTACTTC
TRBJ1-1 | TRBV7-3 | NA | NA | CASSYPTEENTEAFF | TGTGCCAGCAGCTACCCGACAGAGGAGAACACTGAAGCTTTCTTT
TRBJ1-2 | TRBV6-5 | TRBD1 | NA | CASSFGTGLDGYTF | TGTGCCAGCAGTTTCGGGACAGGGTTAGATGGCTACACCTTC
TRBJ1-4 | TRBV25-1 | NA | NA | CASILVGRGNEKLFF | TGTGCCAGCATACTCGTGGGTAGGGGAAATGAAAAACTGTTTTTT
TRBJ2-5 | TRBV29-1 | TRBD1 | NA | CSVATGEETQYF | TGCAGCGTTGCGACAGGGGAAGAGACCCAGTACTTC
TRBJ2-5 | TRBV6-1 | NA | NA | CASSVSRGGETQYF | TGTGCCAGCAGTGTCTCTAGGGGTGGAGAGACCCAGTACTTC
TRBJ1-5 | TRBV30 | TRBD1 | NA | CAWGQGVDQPQHF | TGTGCCTGGGGGCAGGGGGTAGATCAGCCCCAGCATTTT
TRBJ2-7 | TRBV4-1 | NA | NA | CASSQDWGIGYEQYF | TGCGCCAGCAGCCAAGATTGGGGAATCGGCTACGAGCAGTACTTC
TRBJ1-5 | TRBV30 | NA | NA | CAWMGPAGQPQHF | TGTGCCTGGATGGGCCCCGCGGGTCAGCCCCAGCATTTT
TRBJ2-1 | TRBV6-5 | TRBD2 | once | CASSYFGGGNNEQFF | TGTGCCAGCAGTTACTTCGGGGGGGGAAACAATGAGCAGTTCTTC
TRBJ2-7 | TRBV15 | TRBD1 | NA | CATSSRQGNEQYF | TGTGCCACCAGCAGCCGACAGGGGAACGAGCAGTACTTC
TRBJ2-7 | TRBV7-3 | NA | NA | CASSPVGLSAEQYF | TGTGCCAGCAGCCCCGTGGGGCTCTCGGCCGAGCAGTACTTC
TRBJ1-3 | TRBV5-5 | NA | NA | CASSFKGNTIYF | TGTGCCAGCAGCTTTAAGGGTAACACCATATATTTT
TRBJ2-7 | TRBV10-2 | NA | few | CASTRDVYYEQYF | TGCGCCAGCACTAGGGACGTCTACTACGAGCAGTACTTC
TRBJ1-1 | TRBV11-1 | NA | NA | CASSYRDWTEAFF | TGTGCCAGCAGCTACAGGGATTGGACTGAAGCTTTCTTT
TRBJ2-4 | TRBV7-8 | TRBD2 | NA | CASSFELAGVTSLAKNIQYF | TGTGCCAGCAGCTTTGAACTAGCGGGAGTTACCTCACTAGCCAAAAACATTCAGTACTTC
TRBJ2-1 | TRBV6-6 | NA | few | CASSSPPSSSYNEQFF | TGTGCCAGCAGTTCTCCCCCCTCAAGCTCCTACAATGAGCAGTTCTTC
TRBJ2-7 | TRBV7-8 | TRBD1 | NA | CASSPGTGPSYEQYF | TGTGCCAGCAGCCCCGGGACAGGTCCTTCCTACGAGCAGTACTTC
TRBJ2-2 | TRBV12-5 | TRBD1 | NA | CASGLGQGNTGELFF | TGTGCTAGTGGTTTGGGACAGGGTAACACCGGGGAGCTGTTTTTT
TRBJ2-7 | TRBV15 | NA | NA | CATSRDLSRTKPYEQYF | TGTGCCACCAGCAGAGATCTCTCGCGGACAAAGCCTTACGAGCAGTACTTC
TRBJ1-3 | TRBV19 | NA | NA | CASSIRGPGNTIYF | TGTGCCAGTAGTATCCGAGGGCCTGGAAACACCATATATTTT
TRBJ2-7 | TRBV7-6 | TRBD1 | NA | CASSLGQGAHEQYF | TGTGCCAGCAGCTTAGGACAGGGGGCCCACGAGCAGTACTTC
TRBJ1-5 | TRBV7-9 | NA | NA | CASSLRGVGDSNQPQHF | TGTGCCAGCAGCCTTAGGGGAGTAGGTGATAGCAATCAGCCCCAGCATTTT
TRBJ2-4 | TRBV7-9 | TRBD1 | NA | CASSLGGQGLAKNIQYF | TGTGCCAGCAGCTTAGGGGGACAGGGTTTAGCCAAAAACATTCAGTACTTC
TRBJ2-7 | TRBV7-2 | NA | few | CASSSSSYEQYF | TGTGCCAGCAGCTCGAGCTCCTACGAGCAGTACTTC